The rows below give T cell receptor beta chains drawn from one sample of a study of T cell responses to AZD1222 COVID-19 vaccine. TCRdb's table, derived via immunoSEQ multiplex PCR, lists solely in-frame clones and lacks some. The data contain about 200,000 clones, approximately 93% of them seen just once; the ten biggest clones take up around 1%. This material consisted of peripheral blood, taken 28 days after the second AZD1222 dose. These receptors were obtained from an adult who received the AZD1222 COVID-19 vaccine. The CDR3 runs from the conserved cysteine through the conserved F or W. The D gene is left open where the match is weak. Clone sizes are given selectively: once, few, many, or a class where the clone is expanded.

V gene	clone size	D gene	J gene	CDR3 DNA	CDR3 protein
TRBV4-2	.	TRBD2	TRBJ2-6	TGTGCCAGCAGCCATGTGTCGGGGGGGCCGTTGGGCGGGGCCAACGTCCTGACTTTC	CASSHVSGGPLGGANVLTF
TRBV19	.	.	TRBJ1-1	TGTGCCAGCAGGACGGGGAACACTGAAGCTTTCTTT	CASRTGNTEAFF
TRBV14	.	TRBD2	TRBJ2-1	TGTGCCAGCAGCCAAGCGCTAGCGGCCTACAATGAGCAGTTCTTC	CASSQALAAYNEQFF
TRBV12-5	.	TRBD1	TRBJ2-1	TGTGCTAGTGGTTTGCCGGGCCACAGGGGTGAGCAGTTCTTC	CASGLPGHRGEQFF
TRBV4-1	.	.	TRBJ1-5	TGCGCCAGCAGCCAAGACGAGTATCAGCCCCAGCATTTT	CASSQDEYQPQHF
TRBV7-9	.	.	TRBJ2-1	TGTGCCAGCAGCTTCCTTTCCGGACTTTACAATGAGCAGTTCTTC	CASSFLSGLYNEQFF
TRBV29-1	.	.	TRBJ2-2	TGCAGCGTTGGCCCAGGGGGGCTGAACACCGGGGAGCTGTTTTTT	CSVGPGGLNTGELFF
TRBV6-6	.	TRBD1	TRBJ1-4	TGTGCCAGCAGCCGCCGTGGGCAGGGGGGCGAAAAACTGTTTTTT	CASSRRGQGGEKLFF
TRBV12-3/TRBV12-4	few	.	TRBJ1-6	TGTGCCAGCAGTTTAAGGCCGGGGGAACCCCTCCACTTT	CASSLRPGEPLHF
TRBV5-5	.	.	TRBJ1-2	TGTGCCAGCAGCGTCATGGTAGCTAACTATGGCTACACCTTC	CASSVMVANYGYTF
TRBV4-2	.	.	TRBJ2-7	TGTGCCAGCAGCCAAGGTGCCGGGTACTACGAGCAGTACTTC	CASSQGAGYYEQYF
TRBV19	.	TRBD1	TRBJ1-1	TGTGCCAGTAGTATAGATCATCACAGGGGTTGGGACACTGAAGCTTTCTTT	CASSIDHHRGWDTEAFF
TRBV11-3	.	TRBD1	TRBJ2-5	TGTGCCAGCAGCCCCGGGACAGGGCAGGAGACCCAGTACTTC	CASSPGTGQETQYF
TRBV5-4	.	.	TRBJ1-5	TGTGCCAGCAGCTTGGAATGCCAGGGAGGAGGCAGCAATCAGCCCCAGCATTTT	CASSLECQGGGSNQPQHF
TRBV6-5	.	.	TRBJ2-7	TGTGCCAGCGGTAGGGGGAGTGTTTCGGGCGAGCAGTACTTC	CASGRGSVSGEQYF
TRBV15	.	.	TRBJ1-2	TGTGCCACCAGCAGAGGGCTGGGTACCTACACCTTC	CATSRGLGTYTF
TRBV18	once	TRBD2	TRBJ2-7	TGTGCCAGCTCACCCCGGGAGGGCGAGCAGTACTTC	CASSPREGEQYF
TRBV29-1	.	.	TRBJ1-2	TGCAGCGTTGAATTGGGGGGAGGGTACTATGGCTACACCTTC	CSVELGGGYYGYTF
TRBV20-1	.	TRBD1	TRBJ2-3	TGCAGTGCTAGTCAGGACAGGGGGGTAAATACGCAGTATTTT	CSASQDRGVNTQYF
TRBV7-9	.	TRBD1	TRBJ2-1	TGTGCCAGCAGCCACGGACAGGGAAGGGATTACAATGAGCAGTTCTTC	CASSHGQGRDYNEQFF
TRBV28	.	TRBD1	TRBJ1-1	TGTGCCAGCAGTACCTATAGACAGGGGGCCGGGGGCACTGAAGCTTTCTTT	CASSTYRQGAGGTEAFF
TRBV19	few	.	TRBJ1-5	TGTGCCAGTAGTATTATAACGAGTGGGGGGGGCAATCAGCCCCAGCATTTT	CASSIITSGGGNQPQHF
TRBV29-1	.	.	TRBJ1-1	TGCAGCGCCTCGGAGCAGGGAAACACTGAAGCTTTCTTT	CSASEQGNTEAFF
TRBV7-3	.	TRBD2	TRBJ2-1	TGTGCCAGCAGCCCCGGACTAGCGGATGAGCAGTTCTTC	CASSPGLADEQFF
TRBV19	.	.	TRBJ1-1	TGTGCCAGTAGTATTTACGGTAGATCTGAAGCTTTCTTT	CASSIYGRSEAFF
TRBV5-1	.	TRBD1	TRBJ1-4	TGCGCCAGCAGCTGGACAGGGGGTGGTGGAGAAAAACTGTTTTTT	CASSWTGGGGEKLFF